The clone carrying this TCR beta chain showed up just a few times. Each CDR3 protein gets one entry after TCRdb re-called the RT-PCR reads with MiXCR. The profile shows tens of thousands of distinct CDR3 sequences, around 5% of them singletons. The sample is drawn from a study of patients and donors after allogeneic stem cell transplantation. The clonotype was recovered from a human donor who was either an allogeneic HSCT recipient or a stem cell or donor lymphocyte infusion donor (not recorded which). It is not recorded whose cells these are; they may come from a transplant donor. Specimen: blood, either unsorted or a sorted T cell fraction (not recorded which).

This chain's CDR3 is CASRYAGETQYF. Here the CDR3 DNA reads TGTGCCAGCAGGTACGCCGGGGAGACCCAGTACTTC. The chain carries TRBV7-9 and TRBJ2-5; no firm D call. In germline, CDR1 is SEHNR, CDR2 FQNEAQ (reference sequence). The CDR3 extends over 12 amino acids. V lost 6 bases, J lost 5 bases, and 10 bases lay in between.